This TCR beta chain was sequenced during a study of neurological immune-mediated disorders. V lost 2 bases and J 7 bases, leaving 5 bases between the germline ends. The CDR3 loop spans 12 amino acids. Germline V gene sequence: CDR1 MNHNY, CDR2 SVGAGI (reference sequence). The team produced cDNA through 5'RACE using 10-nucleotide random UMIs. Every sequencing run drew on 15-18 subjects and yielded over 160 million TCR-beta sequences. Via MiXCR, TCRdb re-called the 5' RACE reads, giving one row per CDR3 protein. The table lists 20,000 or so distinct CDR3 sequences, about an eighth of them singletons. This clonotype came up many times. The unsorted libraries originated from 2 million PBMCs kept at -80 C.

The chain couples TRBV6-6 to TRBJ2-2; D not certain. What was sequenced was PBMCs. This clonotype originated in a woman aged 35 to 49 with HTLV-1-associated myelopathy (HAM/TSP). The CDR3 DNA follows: TGTGCCAGCAGTTACCTTGACGGGGAGCTGTTTTTT. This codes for CASSYLDGELFF.